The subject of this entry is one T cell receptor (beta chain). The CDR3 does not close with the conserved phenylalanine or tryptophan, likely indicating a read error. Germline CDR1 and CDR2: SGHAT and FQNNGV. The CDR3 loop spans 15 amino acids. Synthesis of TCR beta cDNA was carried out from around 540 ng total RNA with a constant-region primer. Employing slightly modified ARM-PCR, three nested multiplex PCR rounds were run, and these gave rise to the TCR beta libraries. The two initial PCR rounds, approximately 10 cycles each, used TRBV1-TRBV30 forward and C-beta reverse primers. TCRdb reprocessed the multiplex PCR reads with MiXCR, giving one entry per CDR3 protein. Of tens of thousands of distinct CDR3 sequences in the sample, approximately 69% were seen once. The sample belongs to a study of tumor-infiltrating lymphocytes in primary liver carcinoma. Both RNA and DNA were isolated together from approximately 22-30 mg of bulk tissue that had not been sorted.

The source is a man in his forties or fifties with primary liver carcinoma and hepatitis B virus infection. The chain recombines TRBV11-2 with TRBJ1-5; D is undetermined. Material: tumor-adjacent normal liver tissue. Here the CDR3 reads CASSLEMRGNQPQHS. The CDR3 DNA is TGTGCCAGTAGCTTAGAGATGAGGGGCAATCAGCCCCAGCATTCT.